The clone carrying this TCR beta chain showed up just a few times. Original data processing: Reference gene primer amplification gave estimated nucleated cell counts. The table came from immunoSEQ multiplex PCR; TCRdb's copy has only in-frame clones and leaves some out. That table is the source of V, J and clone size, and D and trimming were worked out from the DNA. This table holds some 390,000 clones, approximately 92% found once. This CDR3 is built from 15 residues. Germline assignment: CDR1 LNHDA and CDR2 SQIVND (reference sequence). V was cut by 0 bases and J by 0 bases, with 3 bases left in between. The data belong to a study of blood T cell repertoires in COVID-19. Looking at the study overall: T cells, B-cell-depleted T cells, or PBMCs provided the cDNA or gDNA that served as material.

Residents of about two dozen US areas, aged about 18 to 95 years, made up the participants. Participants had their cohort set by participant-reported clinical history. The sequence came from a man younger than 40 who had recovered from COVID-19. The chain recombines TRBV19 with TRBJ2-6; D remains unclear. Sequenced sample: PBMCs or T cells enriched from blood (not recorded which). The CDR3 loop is CASSIDNSGANVLTF. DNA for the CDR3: TGTGCCAGTAGTATAGACAACTCTGGGGCCAACGTCCTGACTTTC. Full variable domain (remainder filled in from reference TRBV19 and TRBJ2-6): DGGITQSPKYLFRKEGQNVTLSCEQNLNHDAMYWYRQDPGQGLRLIYYSQIVNDFQKGDIAEGYSVSREKKESFPLTVTSAQKNPTAFYLCASSIDNSGANVLTFGAGSRLTVL.